This T cell receptor (beta chain) stems from a study of shared clonotypes between healthy human individuals. Study results and limitations: For sorted subsets, rarefaction showed incomplete sequencing despite large depth.

Sequenced by immunoSEQ multiplex PCR; TCRdb stores in-frame clones only, minus some. This sample has 2 million to 2.5 million clones, with approximately 96% found just once. In the case of this clone: Its antigen is currently unknown.

The study separated CD4+ cells into CD45RA+ naive and CD45RA-negative memory subsets. The CDR3 extends over 17 amino acids. With 5 bases clipped from V and 5 bases from J, the junction kept 14 bases outside the gene matches. Germline CDR1 and CDR2: SEHNR and FQNEAQ (reference sequence). The V gene is TRBV7-9, the J gene TRBJ2-1; 8 bases match TRBD2. The sample was naive CD4+ T cells sorted from blood. As to subset: CD45RA+ positively selected. The source is a man aged 18 to 29 in good health. Here the CDR3 DNA reads TGTGCCAGCAGCCCGAGACTAGGAGCGGGAGCCCACAATGAGCAGTTCTTC. Its protein product is CASSPRLGAGAHNEQFF.